This T cell receptor (beta chain) was found in a study of blood T cell repertoires in COVID-19. Data came from immunoSEQ multiplex PCR; TCRdb stores just in-frame clones and leaves some out. The repertoire consists of 150,000 to 200,000 clones, with about nine tenths occurring once and the leading ten covering roughly 8.9%. This sequence originates from a woman younger than 30 who had recovered from COVID-19. The sequenced material came from PBMCs or T cells enriched from blood (not recorded which).

CDR3 sequence (DNA): TGTGCCAGCACCCGGACTAGCGGGAGAGGCTCAGATACGCAGTATTTT. It is translated as CASTRTSGRGSDTQYF. The rearrangement links TRBV27 to TRBJ2-3; the match to TRBD2 covers 13 bases. The CDR3 runs 16 residues. V was clipped by 7 bases and J by 4 bases; unmatched bases: 8. CDR1 is MNHEY, CDR2 SMNVEV, per germline (reference sequence).